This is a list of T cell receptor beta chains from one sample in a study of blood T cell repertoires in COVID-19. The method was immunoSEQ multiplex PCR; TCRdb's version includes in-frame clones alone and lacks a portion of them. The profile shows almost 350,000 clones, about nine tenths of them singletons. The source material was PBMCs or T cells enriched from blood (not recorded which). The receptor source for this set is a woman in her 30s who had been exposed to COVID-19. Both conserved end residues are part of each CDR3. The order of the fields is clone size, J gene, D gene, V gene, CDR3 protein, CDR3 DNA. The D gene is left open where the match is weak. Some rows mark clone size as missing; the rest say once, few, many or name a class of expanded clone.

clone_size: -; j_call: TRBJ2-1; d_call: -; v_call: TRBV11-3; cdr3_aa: CASSLEGRRFF; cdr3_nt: TGTGCCAGCAGCTTAGAGGGCCGTCGGTTCTTC
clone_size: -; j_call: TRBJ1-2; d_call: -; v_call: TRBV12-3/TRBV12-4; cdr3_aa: CASSRQFYGYTF; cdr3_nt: TGTGCCAGCAGCAGACAGTTCTATGGCTACACCTTC
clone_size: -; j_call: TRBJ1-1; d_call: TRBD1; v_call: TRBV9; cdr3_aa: CASSVEIDWQGAGNTEAFF; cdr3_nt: TGTGCCAGCAGCGTTGAAATTGATTGGCAGGGGGCAGGAAACACTGAAGCTTTCTTT
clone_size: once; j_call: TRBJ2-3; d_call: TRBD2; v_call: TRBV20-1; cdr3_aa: CSASLASGKVKDTQYF; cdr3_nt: TGCAGTGCTAGTCTGGCTAGCGGGAAGGTAAAAGATACGCAGTATTTT
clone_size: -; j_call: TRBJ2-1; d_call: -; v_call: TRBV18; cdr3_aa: CASSPPNRGSYNEQFF; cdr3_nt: TGTGCCAGCTCACCTCCCAACCGGGGTTCCTACAATGAGCAGTTCTTC
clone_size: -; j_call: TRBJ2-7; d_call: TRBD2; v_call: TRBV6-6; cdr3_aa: CASSQGLARYEQYF; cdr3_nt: TGTGCCAGCAGCCAGGGACTAGCGCGTTACGAGCAGTACTTC
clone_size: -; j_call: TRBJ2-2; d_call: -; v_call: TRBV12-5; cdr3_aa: CASGLVRGGTTGELFF; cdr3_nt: TGTGCTAGTGGTTTGGTACGTGGGGGGACGACCGGGGAGCTGTTTTTT
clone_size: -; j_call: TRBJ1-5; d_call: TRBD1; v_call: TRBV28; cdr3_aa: CASTPDRGYDQPQHF; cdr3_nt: TGTGCCAGCACCCCCGACAGGGGGTACGATCAGCCCCAGCATTTT
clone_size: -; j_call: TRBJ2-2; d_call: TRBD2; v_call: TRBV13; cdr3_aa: CASSRGLAGGFTGELFF; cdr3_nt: TGTGCCAGCAGTCGAGGACTAGCGGGAGGATTCACCGGGGAGCTGTTTTTT
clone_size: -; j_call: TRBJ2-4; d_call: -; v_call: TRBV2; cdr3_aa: CASSEAWTETLLAKNIQYF; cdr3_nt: TGTGCCAGCAGTGAAGCGTGGACAGAAACCCTCTTAGCCAAAAACATTCAGTACTTC
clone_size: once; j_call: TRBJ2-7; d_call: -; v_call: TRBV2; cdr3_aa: CASSTPVAEIGYEQYF; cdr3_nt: TGTGCCAGCAGCACCCCGGTAGCGGAGATTGGCTACGAGCAGTACTTC
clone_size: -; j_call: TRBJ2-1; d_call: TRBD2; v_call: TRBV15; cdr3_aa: CATSRGGGGQFF; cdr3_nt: TGTGCCACCAGCAGAGGTGGCGGGGGGCAGTTCTTC
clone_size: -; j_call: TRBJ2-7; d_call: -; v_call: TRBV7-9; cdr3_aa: CASSLSGVSYEQYF; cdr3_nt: TGTGCCAGCAGCTTGTCCGGAGTGTCCTACGAGCAGTACTTC
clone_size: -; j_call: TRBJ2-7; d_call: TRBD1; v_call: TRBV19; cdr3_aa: CASSTDRASEQYF; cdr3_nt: TGTGCCAGTAGCACAGACAGGGCGTCCGAGCAGTACTTC
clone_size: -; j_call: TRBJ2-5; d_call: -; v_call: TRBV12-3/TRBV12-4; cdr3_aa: CASSFWAETQYF; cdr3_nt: TGTGCCAGCAGTTTTTGGGCGGAGACCCAGTACTTC
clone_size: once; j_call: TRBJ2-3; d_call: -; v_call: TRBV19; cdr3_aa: CASRSGDSSTDTQYF; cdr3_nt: TGTGCCAGCCGTTCCGGGGACTCTAGCACAGATACGCAGTATTTT
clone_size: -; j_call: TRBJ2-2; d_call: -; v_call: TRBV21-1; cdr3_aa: CLVRGRGGTGELFF; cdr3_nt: TGTTTAGTCCGGGGCAGGGGAGGGACCGGGGAGCTGTTTTTT
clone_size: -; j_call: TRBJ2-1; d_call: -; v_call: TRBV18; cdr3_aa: CASSPLTGIDEQFF; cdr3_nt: TGTGCCAGCTCACCCCTCACGGGGATTGATGAGCAGTTCTTC
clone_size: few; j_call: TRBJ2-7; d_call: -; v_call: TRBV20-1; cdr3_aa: CSASTGSSEQYF; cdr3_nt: TGCAGTGCTAGTACAGGGTCGAGCGAGCAGTACTTC
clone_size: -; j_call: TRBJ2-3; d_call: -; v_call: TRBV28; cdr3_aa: CASSPLDWERDTQYF; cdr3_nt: TGTGCCAGCAGTCCCCTGGACTGGGAACGAGATACGCAGTATTTT
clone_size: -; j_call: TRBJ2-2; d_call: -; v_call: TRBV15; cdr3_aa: CATSRDRQRDTGELFF; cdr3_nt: TGTGCCACCAGCAGAGATAGGCAGCGAGACACCGGGGAGCTGTTTTTT
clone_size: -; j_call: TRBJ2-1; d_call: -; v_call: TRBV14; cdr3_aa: CASSSQGDEQFF; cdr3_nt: TGTGCCAGCAGCTCACAGGGTGATGAGCAGTTCTTC
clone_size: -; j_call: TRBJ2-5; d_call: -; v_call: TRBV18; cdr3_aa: CASSGTVKETQYF; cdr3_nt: TGTGCCAGCTCGGGGACTGTCAAAGAGACCCAGTACTTC
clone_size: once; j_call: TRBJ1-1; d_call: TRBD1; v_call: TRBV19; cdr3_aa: CASVYRGGDTEAFF; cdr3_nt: TGTGCCAGTGTATACCGAGGGGGCGACACTGAAGCTTTCTTT
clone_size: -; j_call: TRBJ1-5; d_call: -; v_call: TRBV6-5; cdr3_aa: CASSPAGYSNQPQHF; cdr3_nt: TGTGCCAGCAGTCCCGCAGGGTATAGCAATCAGCCCCAGCATTTT
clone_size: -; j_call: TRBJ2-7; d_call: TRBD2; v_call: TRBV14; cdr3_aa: CASRPSGSSYEQYF; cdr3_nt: TGTGCCAGCAGACCTAGCGGGAGCTCCTACGAGCAGTACTTC
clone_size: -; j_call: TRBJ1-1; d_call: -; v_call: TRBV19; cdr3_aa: CASNSPDRLNTEAFF; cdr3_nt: TGTGCCAGCAACTCGCCGGACAGATTGAACACTGAAGCTTTCTTT
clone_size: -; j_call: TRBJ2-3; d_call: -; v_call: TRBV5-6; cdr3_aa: CASSLDGRGPTQYF; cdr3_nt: TGTGCCAGCAGCTTGGATGGGCGGGGGCCAACGCAGTATTTT
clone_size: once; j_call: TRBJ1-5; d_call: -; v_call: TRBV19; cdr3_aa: CASSMTGGVQPQHF; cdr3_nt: TGTGCCAGTAGTATGACGGGGGGAGTTCAGCCCCAGCATTTT
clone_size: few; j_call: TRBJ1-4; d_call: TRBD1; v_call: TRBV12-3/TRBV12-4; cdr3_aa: CASTRGQGEKLFF; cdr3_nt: TGTGCCAGCACCAGGGGGCAGGGTGAAAAACTGTTTTTT
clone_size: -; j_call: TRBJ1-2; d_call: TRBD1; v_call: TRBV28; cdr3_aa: CASSPEIPTGRLRGYTF; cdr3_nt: TGTGCCAGCAGTCCTGAGATACCGACAGGGCGACTTCGCGGCTACACCTTC
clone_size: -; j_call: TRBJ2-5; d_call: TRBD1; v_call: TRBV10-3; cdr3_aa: CAIRGDRGGETQYF; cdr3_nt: TGTGCCATCAGGGGCGACAGGGGAGGAGAGACCCAGTACTTC
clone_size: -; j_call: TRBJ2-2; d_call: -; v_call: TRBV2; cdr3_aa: CASSELPQGTGELFF; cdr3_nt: TGTGCCAGCAGTGAATTGCCCCAGGGCACCGGGGAGCTGTTTTTT
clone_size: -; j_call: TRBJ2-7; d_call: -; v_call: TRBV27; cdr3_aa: CASSSVGILYF; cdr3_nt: TGTGCCAGCAGCTCGGTCGGGATACTGTACTTC
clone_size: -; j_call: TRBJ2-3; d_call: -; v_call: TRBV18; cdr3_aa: CASSPPGGTDTQYF; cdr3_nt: TGTGCCAGCTCACCACCGGGGGGAACAGATACGCAGTATTTT
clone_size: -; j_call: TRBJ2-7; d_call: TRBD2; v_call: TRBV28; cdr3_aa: CASRGPSGTSSYEQYF; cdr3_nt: TGTGCCAGCAGGGGGCCATCCGGGACTAGCAGCTACGAGCAGTACTTC
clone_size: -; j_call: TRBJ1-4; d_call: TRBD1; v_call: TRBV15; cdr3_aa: CATSPGGTGSEKLFF; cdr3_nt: TGTGCCACCAGTCCTGGGGGGACAGGGAGTGAAAAACTGTTTTTT
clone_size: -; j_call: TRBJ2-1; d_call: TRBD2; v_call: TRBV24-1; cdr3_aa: CATSDFGTRGTGSYNEQFF; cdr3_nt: TGTGCCACCAGTGATTTTGGGACTAGGGGGACGGGCTCCTACAATGAGCAGTTCTTC
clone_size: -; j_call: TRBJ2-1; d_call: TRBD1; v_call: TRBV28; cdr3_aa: CASSAQEGASYNEQFF; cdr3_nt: TGTGCCAGCAGCGCCCAAGAGGGGGCATCCTACAATGAGCAGTTCTTC
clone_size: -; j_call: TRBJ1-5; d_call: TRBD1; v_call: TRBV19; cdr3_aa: CASKWGQGNQPQHF; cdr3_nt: TGTGCCAGTAAATGGGGACAGGGAAATCAGCCCCAGCATTTT
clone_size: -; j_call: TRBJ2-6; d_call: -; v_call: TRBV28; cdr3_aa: CASSFGRVYTGANVLTF; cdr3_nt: TGTGCCAGCAGTTTTGGCAGGGTCTATACTGGGGCCAACGTCCTGACTTTC
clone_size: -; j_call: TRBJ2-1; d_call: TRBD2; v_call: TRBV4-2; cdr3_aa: CASSQGMARAGLYEQFF; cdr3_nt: TGTGCCAGCAGCCAAGGGATGGCGAGAGCGGGACTTTATGAGCAGTTCTTC
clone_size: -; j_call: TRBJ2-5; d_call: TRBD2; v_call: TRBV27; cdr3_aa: CATRTSGGGTQYF; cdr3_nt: TGTGCCACCCGGACTAGCGGGGGCGGGACCCAGTACTTC
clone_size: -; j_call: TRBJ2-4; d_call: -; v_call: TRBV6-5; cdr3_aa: CASSYGPKNIQYF; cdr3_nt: TGTGCCAGCAGTTACGGCCCAAAAAACATTCAGTACTTC
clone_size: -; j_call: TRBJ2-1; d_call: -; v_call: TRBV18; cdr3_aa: CASSPQGSGTYNEQFF; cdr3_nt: TGTGCCAGCTCACCTCAGGGGTCCGGCACCTACAATGAGCAGTTCTTC
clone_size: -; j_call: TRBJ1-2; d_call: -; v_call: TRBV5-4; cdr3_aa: CASSLDRPYGYTF; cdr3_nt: TGTGCCAGCAGCTTGGACAGGCCCTATGGCTACACCTTC
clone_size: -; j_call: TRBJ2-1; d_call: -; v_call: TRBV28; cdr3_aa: CASSTTPDLNEQFF; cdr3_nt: TGTGCCAGCAGTACCACCCCCGACTTGAATGAGCAGTTCTTC
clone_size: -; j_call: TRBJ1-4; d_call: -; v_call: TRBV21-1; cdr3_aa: CASTDRSPKATVLPNEKLFF; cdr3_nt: TGTGCCAGCACCGACAGGTCCCCCAAAGCGACGGTGTTACCTAATGAAAAACTGTTTTTT
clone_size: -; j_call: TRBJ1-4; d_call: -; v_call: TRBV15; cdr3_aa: CATSSGGTEEKLFF; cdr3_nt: TGTGCCACCAGCAGCGGAGGGACGGAAGAAAAACTGTTTTTT
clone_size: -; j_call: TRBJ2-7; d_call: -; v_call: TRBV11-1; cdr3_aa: CASSLTPAGYEQYF; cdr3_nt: TGTGCCAGCAGCTTAACTCCTGCAGGCTACGAGCAGTACTTC
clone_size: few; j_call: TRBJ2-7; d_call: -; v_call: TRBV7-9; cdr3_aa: CASSLFPSHSSAYEQYF; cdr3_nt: TGTGCCAGCAGCTTATTCCCTAGCCACTCTTCAGCCTACGAGCAGTACTTC
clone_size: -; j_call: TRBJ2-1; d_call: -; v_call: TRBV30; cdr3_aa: CAWVDVREAVDEQFF; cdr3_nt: TGTGCCTGGGTTGATGTGAGGGAGGCTGTGGATGAGCAGTTCTTC
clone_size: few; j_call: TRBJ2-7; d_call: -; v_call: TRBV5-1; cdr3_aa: CASSLVTGSYEQYF; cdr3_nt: TGCGCCAGCAGCTTGGTGACCGGGAGCTACGAGCAGTACTTC